Sequencing of this TCR beta chain was carried out in a study of blood T cell repertoires in COVID-19. Study at large: Italy, Spain and the United States were the sources of the convalescent and acute COVID-19 samples. The analysed material was cDNA or gDNA that came from T cells, B-cell-depleted T cells, or PBMCs.

In the original workflow: How many nucleated cells were present was estimated from reference gene primer amplification. The data were produced by immunoSEQ multiplex PCR, yet TCRdb's version contains in-frame clones alone and is incomplete. The V and J calls and clone size are taken from that table; D and trimming were inferred from the DNA. The sample holds approximately 90,000 clones, roughly 84% seen once. In germline, CDR1 is SQVTM, CDR2 ANQGSEA. Between the trimmed V and J ends, which lost 4 bases and 6 bases, there was a span of 15 bases. CDR3 length: 13 residues. The sequence was obtained from a woman of 80 years or more with acute or convalescent COVID-19. The chain links TRBV29-1 to TRBJ1-2, with D tentatively TRBD1 (6 bases). Sequencing was performed on peripheral blood. This CDR3 reads CSVGRGGLDGYTF. The CDR3 DNA follows: TGCAGCGTTGGACGCGGGGGCCTGGATGGCTACACCTTC. Filled out from reference TRBV29-1 and TRBJ1-2, the complete variable domain reads SAVISQKPSRDICQRGTSLTIQCQVDSQVTMMFWYRQQPGQSLTLIATANQGSEATYESGFVIDKFPISRPNLTFSTLTVSNMSPEDSSIYLCSVGRGGLDGYTFGSGTRLTVV.